These 5 T cell receptor beta chains were all obtained from the same sample, sequenced in a study of CD8 T cells in ankylosing spondylitis. General study points: Made up of about eight highly homologous variants, a TCR beta motif appeared characteristic of ankylosing spondylitis blood.

One entry per CDR3 protein results from TCRdb running MiXCR on the 5' RACE reads. The sample contains under 250,000 distinct CDR3 sequences, about 7% of which appear only once. What these receptors recognize is not known. The sequencing input was blood, either unsorted or a sorted T cell fraction (not recorded which). Source of these receptors: a male donor with ankylosing spondylitis.

This clonotype was picked up many times. The chain joins TRBV7-9 to TRBJ2-1, with TRBD2 matching 10 bases. V dropped 8 bases and J dropped 1; count of bases not matched to a gene: 8. CDR1 is SEHNR, CDR2 FQNEAQ, per germline (reference sequence). This CDR3 is 16 amino acids long. The CDR3, as DNA: TGTGCCAGCTGGGCTAGCGGGAGACATTCCTACAATGAGCAGTTCTTC. It encodes CASWASGRHSYNEQFF.

A few counts support this clonotype. The CDR3 is CASSPRLAGTYEQYF. DNA for the CDR3: TGTGCCAGCAGCCCACGACTAGCGGGGACCTACGAGCAGTACTTC. The chain couples TRBV9 to TRBJ2-7, with 11 bases fitting TRBD2. CDR3 size: 15 residues. CDR1 and CDR2 from the germline V gene are SGDLS and YYNGEE. Trimming took 4 bases from V and 2 from J; bases not matched to a gene: 5. Filled out from reference TRBV9 and TRBJ2-7, the complete variable domain reads DSGVTQTPKHLITATGQRVTLRCSPRSGDLSVYWYQQSLDQGLQFLIQYYNGEERAKGNILERFSAQQFPDLHSELNLSSLELGDSALYFCASSPRLAGTYEQYFGPGTRLTVT.

The sample holds many counts of this clonotype. This chain uses TRBV7-9 with TRBJ2-7; no clear D gene. V shed 3 bases and J shed 1 base, with 7 bases lying between them. The CDR3 extends over 13 amino acids. Looked up from germline, CDR1 is SEHNR and CDR2 is FQNEAQ (reference sequence). The CDR3 bases are TGTGCCAGCAGCTTGACACTATCCTACGAGCAGTACTTC. This sequence encodes CASSLTLSYEQYF.

The chain recombines TRBV29-1 with TRBJ2-1; 7 positions match TRBD2. Germline CDR1 reads SQVTM; CDR2 reads ANQGSEA. V was pared by 7 bases and J by 11 bases, with 11 bases of the junction left unmatched. This CDR3 spans 12 amino acids. As DNA, the CDR3 is TGCAGCGGGAGGCGGGACTACGGTAAGCAGTTCTTC. It translates to CSGRRDYGKQFF.

This clonotype was picked up a small number of times. V usage is TRBV5-6 and J usage is TRBJ2-1, with 15 positions matching TRBD2. From germline, CDR1 is SGHDT and CDR2 YYEEEE. This CDR3 contains 18 residues. Unmatched junction bases numbered 11, after V lost 7 bases and J lost 3 bases. For the CDR3, the DNA is TGTGCCAGCTATTTAGGACTAGCGGGGGGGGCGGACTACAATGAGCAGTTCTTC. Its protein product is CASYLGLAGGADYNEQFF.